The source of this T cell receptor beta chain is a study of radiation and T cells in renal cell carcinoma. Study information: Nephrectomy followed 15 Gy stereotactic body radiation by 4 weeks. General observations from the study: No pretreatment tumor biopsies were available for baseline clonotypes.

Time point meaning: blood 2 weeks post-SBRT. Treatment specified: 15 Gy SBRT to primary tumor, nephrectomy 4 weeks later. Per the germline V gene, CDR1 is MNHNS and CDR2 is SASEGT. The CDR3 extends over 15 amino acids. The ends were cut back, 1 base at V and 2 bases at J, with 9 bases in the middle. Comment on this clone: What it recognizes is unknown.

The assay was immunoSEQ multiplex PCR, and TCRdb's table has in-frame clones only and misses some. This table has tens of thousands of clones, around 86% appearing once. The genes are TRBV6-1 and TRBJ1-5, with D unclear. The source of this sequence is a woman aged 45-60 years with renal cell carcinoma. The input for sequencing was blood, taken from a patient whose treatment included radiotherapy and nephrectomy. The CDR3 reads CASSEEPSGNQPQHF. The CDR3 nucleotides are TGTGCCAGCAGTGAAGAACCGTCAGGCAATCAGCCCCAGCATTTT.